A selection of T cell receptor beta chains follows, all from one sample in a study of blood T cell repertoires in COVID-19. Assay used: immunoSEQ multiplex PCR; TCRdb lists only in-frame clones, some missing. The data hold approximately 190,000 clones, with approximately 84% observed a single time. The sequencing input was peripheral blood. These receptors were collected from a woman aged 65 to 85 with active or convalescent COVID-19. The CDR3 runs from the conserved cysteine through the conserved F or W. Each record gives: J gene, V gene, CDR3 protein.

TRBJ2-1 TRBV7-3 CASSPSRNGEQFF
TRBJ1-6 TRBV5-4 CASRRLDRADSPLHF
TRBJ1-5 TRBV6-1 CASSDWTGVRNQPQHF
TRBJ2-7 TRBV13 CASSSMDSPSSYEQYF
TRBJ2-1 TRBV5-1 CASSLAPGVANEQFF
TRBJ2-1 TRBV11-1 CASSLARGQGADNEQFF
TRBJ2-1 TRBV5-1 CASTQSTSGYNEQFF
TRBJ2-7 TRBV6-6 CASRYDRGVTYEQYF
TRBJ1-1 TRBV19 CSTLGGTEAFF
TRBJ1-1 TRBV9 CASSGSGDFVVKSPNTEAFF
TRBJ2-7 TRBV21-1 CARRSPGSPRSYEQYF
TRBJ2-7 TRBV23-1 CASSSKRGREHYEQYF
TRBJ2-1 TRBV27 CASSPFPSDNEQFF
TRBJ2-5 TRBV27 CASRGGRETQYF
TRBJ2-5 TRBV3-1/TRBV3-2 CASRLAVGTQYF
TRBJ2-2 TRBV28 CASRPGYRVSGELFF
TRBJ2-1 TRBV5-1 CASSPGLSYNEQFF
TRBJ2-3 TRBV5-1 CASSLLAGGPQTTDTQYF
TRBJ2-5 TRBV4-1 CASSFTHSSQETQYF
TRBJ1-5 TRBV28 CASSTGHINQPQHF
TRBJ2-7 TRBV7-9 CASSLLSTGVAGEQYF
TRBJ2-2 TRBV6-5 CASRAGGGNTGELFF
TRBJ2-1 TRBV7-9 CASSLNQGLAGGNEQFF
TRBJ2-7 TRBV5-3 CARSFEGGLTYEQYF
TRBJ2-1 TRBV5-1 CASAEGVGRNEQFF
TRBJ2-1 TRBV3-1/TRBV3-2 CASSYVSGIIDNEQFF
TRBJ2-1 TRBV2 CASRLGRDSEQFF
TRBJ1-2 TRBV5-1 CASSLDPGTGFGYTF
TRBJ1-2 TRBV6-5 CASSPTGLYGYTF
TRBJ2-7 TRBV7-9 CASNREREGYEQYF
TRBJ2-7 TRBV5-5 CASSREGPGRYEQYF
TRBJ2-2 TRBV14 CASSRYPPGQGASGELFF
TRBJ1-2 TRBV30 CAWDGQGENYGYTF
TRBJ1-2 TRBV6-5 CASRGDRAPYGYTF
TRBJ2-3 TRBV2 CASRSGQGDTQYF
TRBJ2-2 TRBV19 CASSYRAGELFF